Below are 26 T cell receptor beta chains sequenced from a single sample in a study of early T cells in non-severe SARS-CoV-2 infection. TCRdb recomputed calls from the 5' RACE reads with MiXCR, one row per CDR3 protein. This table has tens of thousands of distinct CDR3 sequences, roughly 8% appearing once. Input material: whole blood. These receptors were taken from an adult who was a healthcare worker with PCR-confirmed SARS-CoV-2 infection or an uninfected control (not recorded which).

In this sample, this clonotype turned up a few times. The V call is TRBV4-3, the J call TRBJ2-1, with a weak D call TRBD1 (6 bases). Germline assignment: CDR1 LGHNA and CDR2 YSLEER. V was trimmed by 0 bases and J by 8 bases, leaving 17 bases between them. CDR3 length: 16 amino acids. CDR3 sequence (DNA): TGCGCCAGCAGCCAAGAAAGGTGGGGGCTTGTCTATGAGCAGTTCTTC. As protein: CASSQERWGLVYEQFF.

Written as DNA, the CDR3 is TGTGCCAGCAGCGTAGACCCGCTCGGCGCCGAAAACTATGGCTACACCTTC. Its translation is CASSVDPLGAENYGYTF. V and J are TRBV9 and TRBJ1-2; D is unclear. Trimming cost V 0 bases and J 2 bases, with 17 bases left between them. The CDR3 extends over 17 amino acids. Germline V lookup: CDR1 SGDLS, CDR2 YYNGEE.

The chain is built from TRBV12-3 or TRBV12-4 and TRBJ1-2; the match to TRBD1 covers 7 bases. CDR3 length: 16 residues. V lost 8 bases and J lost 0; bases outside the gene matches: 12. In DNA form, the CDR3 reads TGTGCCAGCGCCGGCTCAGGGGGTCGGACTAACTATGGCTACACCTTC. Amino acids: CASAGSGGRTNYGYTF.

There are a few counts of this clonotype. V and J are TRBV7-2 and TRBJ1-4, with no clear D. The V end lost 2 bases, the J end lost 5 bases, and 9 bases lay between the germline ends. Per germline, CDR1 SGHTA and CDR2 FQGNSA. The CDR3 is 14 residues long. The CDR3 region has the DNA TGTGCCAGCAGCTTAACAGAGAGGAATGAAAAACTGTTTTTT. Its translation is CASSLTERNEKLFF.

There are many counts of this clonotype. The chain joins TRBV10-2 to TRBJ2-3; D call uncertain. Germline V CDR1 and CDR2: WSHSY, SAAADI. The CDR3 is 13 amino acids. Deletions cut 8 bases from V and 1 base from J, with 10 bases between. The CDR3 region is CASRQDRTDTQYF. CDR3 DNA: TGCGCCAGCCGGCAGGACCGCACAGATACGCAGTATTTT.

V usage is TRBV5-4 and J usage is TRBJ2-7; TRBD2 is a possible D gene (5 bases). The CDR3 has 13 amino acids. V was clipped by 4 bases and J by 3 bases, with 11 bases between them. Germline CDR1 and CDR2: SGHNT and YYREEE (reference sequence). For the CDR3, the DNA is TGTGCCAGCAGCCAAATCGGGGACTACGAGCAGTACTTC. Its translation: CASSQIGDYEQYF.

The chain recombines TRBV11-2 with TRBJ2-2; tentative D call: TRBD1 (5 bases). The V gene's germline CDR1 is SGHAT and CDR2 FQNNGV. V lost 5 bases to trimming and J lost 4 bases, with 11 bases between them. The CDR3 loop spans 14 amino acids. Here the CDR3 DNA reads TGTGCCAGCAGCCTCCGTAGGGGCACCGGGGAGCTGTTTTTT. Its protein product is CASSLRRGTGELFF. The full variable domain, in which reference TRBV11-2 and TRBJ2-2 provide the parts outside the CDR3, is EAGVAQSPRYKIIEKRQSVAFWCNPISGHATLYWYQQILGQGPKLLIQFQNNGVVDDSQLPKDRFSAERLKGVDSTLKIQPAKLEDSAVYLCASSLRRGTGELFFGEGSRLTVL.

This clonotype was detected only a few times. The chain joins TRBV5-4 to TRBJ2-5, with 8 positions matching TRBD1. This CDR3 is 17 amino acids long. The ends lost 4 bases at V and 5 bases at J; junction bases unmatched: 16. Germline CDR1 SGHNT, CDR2 YYREEE (reference sequence). CDR3 residues: CASSGWTGRDGMETQYF. In DNA form, the CDR3 reads TGTGCCAGCAGCGGATGGACAGGGAGAGATGGAATGGAGACCCAGTACTTC.

CDR3 in amino acids: CASTLTGSNYGYTF. Written as DNA, the CDR3 is TGTGCCAGCACCTTGACAGGGTCCAACTATGGCTACACCTTC. The chain recombines TRBV12-3 or TRBV12-4 with TRBJ1-2; 7 positions agree with TRBD1. The CDR3 spans 14 residues. Germline trimming cut 7 bases from V and 2 bases from J; bases unmatched to any gene: 7.

This clonotype was observed a few times. The genes are TRBV7-9 and TRBJ1-1, with D maybe TRBD1 (5 bases). Trimming stripped 0 bases from V and 4 bases from J, with 12 bases between. This CDR3 comprises 15 residues. Germline lookup yields CDR1 SEHNR and CDR2 FQNEAQ (reference sequence). DNA of the CDR3: TGTGCCAGCAGCTTAGCAGACAGAAAGGGCACTGAAGCTTTCTTT. Translating it yields CASSLADRKGTEAFF.

This clonotype was picked up many times. The chain recombines TRBV6-2 or TRBV6-3 with TRBJ2-3; 7 nucleotides align to TRBD1. This CDR3 is 18 amino acids long. The junction had 22 bases not matched to a gene; V was cut back by 7 bases and J by 6 bases. Germline CDR1 MNHEY, CDR2 SVGEGT. In nucleotides, the CDR3 is TGTGCCAGCATCAACCAGCGAAGACAGGGAATCAGTGTCGATACGCAGTATTTT. Encoded protein: CASINQRRQGISVDTQYF.

The chain carries TRBV5-1 and TRBJ1-2; the D gene is possibly TRBD1 (6 bases). Trimming removed 4 bases from V and 3 bases from J, with 16 bases in between. The CDR3 totals 15 residues. Germline CDR1 reads SGHRS; CDR2 reads YFSETQ. The DNA for the CDR3 is TGCGCCAGCAGCCTCCAGGACAGAGCGGACTATGGCTACACCTTC. Amino acid sequence: CASSLQDRADYGYTF.

This clonotype was seen a handful of times. The CDR3 nucleotides read TGTGCCAGTATCGGACGGGTGAACAATCAGCCCCAGCATTTT. It is translated as CASIGRVNNQPQHF. The genes are TRBV19 and TRBJ1-5; D remains unclear. V lost 7 bases and J 3 bases, leaving 13 bases between the germline ends. Germline CDR1 reads LNHDA; CDR2 reads SQIVND (reference sequence). This CDR3 spans 14 amino acids.

The chain carries TRBV2 and TRBJ2-7; 7 bases agree with TRBD1. This CDR3 contains 15 residues. V gave up 8 bases and J gave up 5 bases; unmatched junction bases: 15. Germline values: CDR1 SNHLY, CDR2 FYNNEI. The CDR3 here is CASGRKVRDSDEQYF. The CDR3 DNA sequence: TGTGCCAGCGGCCGGAAGGTTCGGGACAGTGACGAGCAGTACTTC.

In this sample, this clonotype turned up many times. The CDR3 DNA reads TGTGCCAGCAGCCCGCTGACTCGTTACAATGAGCAGTTCTTC. Amino acids: CASSPLTRYNEQFF. The gene calls are TRBV7-2 and TRBJ2-1; D is uncertain. Trimming took off 5 bases at V and 4 bases at J, with 12 bases between the two ends. This CDR3 has 14 amino acids. Germline V CDR1 and CDR2: SGHTA, FQGNSA.

The sample holds a few counts of this clonotype. The chain links TRBV5-6 to TRBJ2-2; D is undetermined. This CDR3 has 15 amino acids. Germline V lookup: CDR1 SGHDT, CDR2 YYEEEE. The ends were cut back, 0 bases at V and 5 bases at J, with 11 bases in the middle. In DNA form, the CDR3 reads TGTGCCAGCAGCTTGGAGGGTGTCAGGACCGGGGAGCTGTTTTTT. It is translated as CASSLEGVRTGELFF. Together with reference TRBV5-6 and TRBJ2-2, the CDR3 gives the full variable domain: DAGVTQSPTHLIKTRGQQVTLRCSPKSGHDTVSWYQQALGQGPQFIFQYYEEEERQRGNFPDRFSGHQFPNYSSELNVNALLLGDSALYLCASSLEGVRTGELFFGEGSRLTVL.

This clonotype was recorded many times. The rearrangement joins TRBV7-6 to TRBJ2-3, with 15 bases that match TRBD2. CDR3 length: 18 amino acids. V shed 0 bases and J 2 bases; nucleotides not matched to a gene: 3. The V gene's germline CDR1 is SGHVS and CDR2 FNYEAQ. The CDR3 is CASSLARTSGRDTDTQYF. In nucleotides, the CDR3 is TGTGCCAGCAGCTTAGCGCGGACTAGCGGGAGGGACACAGATACGCAGTATTTT.

The chain joins TRBV7-2 to TRBJ2-1; 8 bases map to TRBD1. There are 13 residues in the CDR3. Germline lookup yields CDR1 SGHTA and CDR2 FQGNSA. V lost 5 bases and J lost 4; bases outside the gene matches: 1. The DNA for the CDR3 is TGTGCCAGCAGCGGACAGGGTTACAATGAGCAGTTCTTC. Its translation: CASSGQGYNEQFF.

This clonotype was counted many times. Relative to the germline gene, one junction end is altered; a read error may explain this. The chain employs TRBV6-5 and TRBJ1-1, with TRBD1 matching over 10 bases. Germline assignment: CDR1 MNHEY and CDR2 SVGAGI. There are 17 residues in the CDR3. The CDR3 region is CASSQRGQGLIETEVFF. The CDR3 DNA is TGTGCCAGCAGTCAGCGGGGACAGGGGTTAATCGAGACTGAAGTTTTCTTT.

The rearrangement uses TRBV18 and TRBJ2-5; TRBD1 agrees at 7 bases. The CDR3 is 17 residues long. CDR1 is KGHSH and CDR2 is LQKENI in the germline V gene. Trimming removed 3 bases from V and 1 base from J; junction bases left unmatched: 11. This CDR3 is CASSPLGQVGGQETQYF. CDR3 DNA sequence: TGTGCCAGCTCACCTCTCGGACAGGTCGGCGGCCAAGAGACCCAGTACTTC.

The chain recombines TRBV5-8 with TRBJ2-1; D possibly matches TRBD1 or TRBD2 (6 bases each). The CDR3 has 13 residues. V lost 4 bases to trimming and J lost 13 bases, with 18 bases between them. The germline gives CDR1 SGHTS, CDR2 YDEGEE. The CDR3 region has the DNA TGTGCCAGCAGCCCGCTTCCCGGGGGCGATCAGTTCTTC. It encodes CASSPLPGGDQFF.

This chain uses TRBV7-3 with TRBJ2-1, with 10 bases fitting TRBD2. V was pared by 3 bases and J by 2 bases, with 4 bases of the junction left unmatched. This CDR3 has 16 amino acids. Germline CDR1 SGHTA, CDR2 FQGTGA. CDR3 nucleotides: TGTGCCAGCAGCTTGGGACTAGCGTCTGCCTACAATGAGCAGTTCTTC. Protein: CASSLGLASAYNEQFF.

This clonotype was counted many times. The chain employs TRBV5-4 and TRBJ1-2; D is ambiguous. CDR1 SGHNT and CDR2 YYREEE come from the germline V gene (reference sequence). The CDR3 loop spans 14 amino acids. With 0 bases removed from V and 4 bases from J, the gap between germline ends came to 10 bases. The CDR3 loop reads CASSLEPMGYGYTF. CDR3 in DNA: TGTGCCAGCAGCTTGGAGCCCATGGGCTATGGCTACACCTTC.

The V and J genes are TRBV18 and TRBJ2-2; 8 nucleotides match TRBD2. The CDR3 totals 16 residues. CDR1 and CDR2 from the germline V gene are KGHSH and LQKENI. V dropped 4 bases and J dropped 6; count of bases not matched to a gene: 10. The CDR3 loop is CASSLGAGAIAGELFF. The CDR3 DNA follows: TGTGCCAGCTCACTGGGAGCGGGGGCGATCGCCGGGGAGCTGTTTTTT.

This clonotype was recorded many times. In DNA form, the CDR3 reads TGTGCCAGCAAATTAGGGGATGAGAGCAATCAGCCCCAGCATTTT. Protein sequence: CASKLGDESNQPQHF. The chain uses TRBV6-5 and TRBJ1-5, with D possibly being TRBD1 (5 bases). The ends were cut back, 7 bases at V and 1 base at J, with 14 bases in the middle. The CDR3 runs to 15 residues. Germline loops: CDR1 MNHEY, CDR2 SVGAGI.

The J gene is TRBJ1-2, the V gene TRBV19, with TRBD1 identical over 7 bases. V shed 3 bases and J 4 bases; nucleotides not matched to a gene: 8. Germline V gives CDR1 LNHDA, CDR2 SQIVND (reference sequence). The CDR3 runs 15 residues. CDR3 amino acids: CASSIQGGARYGYTF. Here the CDR3 DNA reads TGTGCCAGTAGTATTCAAGGGGGCGCCCGCTATGGCTACACCTTC.